Following are 8 T cell receptor beta chains from one sample sequenced in a study of T cell repertoires in cytomegalovirus infection. TCRdb recomputed calls from the reads with MiXCR, one row per CDR3 protein. The table includes 300,000 or so distinct CDR3 sequences, around a quarter detected once. Their antigen targets remain unknown. Sample: cultured PBMCs, taken from culture after CMV antigen stimulation. These receptors all come from a human donor in good health (CMV status not recorded). Some clones in this sample may be carry-over from other donors' samples.

This clonotype showed up just a few times. The chain employs TRBV6-2 or TRBV6-3 and TRBJ1-1; no reliable D call. Trimming cost V 1 base and J 1 base, with 7 bases left between them. This CDR3 is built from 14 residues. Germline V gene sequence: CDR1 MNHEY, CDR2 SVGEGT. CDR3 sequence reads: CASSYLVTNTEAFF. CDR3 DNA: TGTGCCAGCAGTTACTTAGTAACGAACACTGAAGCTTTCTTT.

This clonotype occurred a few times. This sequence joins TRBV4-1 and TRBJ2-1, with 7 bases that match TRBD2. Germline V gene lookup returns CDR1 MGHRA and CDR2 YSYEKL. The CDR3 contains 15 residues. Germline trimming cut 1 base from V and 4 bases from J; bases unmatched to any gene: 4. The CDR3 sequence: CASSQGGLTYNEQFF. In DNA, the CDR3 is TGCGCCAGCAGCCAAGGGGGACTAACGTACAATGAGCAGTTCTTC.

The sample holds many counts of this clonotype. The chain's CDR3 is CASSYRGGMNTEAFF. In DNA form, the CDR3 reads TGTGCCAGCAGCTACCGGGGAGGAATGAACACTGAAGCTTTCTTT. The rearrangement joins TRBV7-8 to TRBJ1-1; D remains unclear. The CDR3 spans 15 residues. V was pared by 4 bases and J by 0 bases, with 12 bases between. Germline lookup yields CDR1 SGHVS and CDR2 FQNEAQ.

Of note for this clonotype: The junction and the germline gene differ at one end; a read error may be behind it. The rearrangement joins TRBV5-3 to TRBJ2-1; a possible D gene is TRBD2 (6 bases). TRBV5-3 is an ORF, with its function uncertain. The CDR3 runs to 15 residues. The CDR3 sequence is CASSFTAGQHNEQFF. DNA for the CDR3: TGTGCCAGCAGCTTTACCGCGGGGCAGCACAATGAGCAGTTCTTC.

The rearrangement joins TRBV20-1 to TRBJ1-1; TRBD1 might be the D (5 bases). The V and J ends lost 1 base and 6 bases respectively, with 15 bases between them. The CDR3 is 14 amino acids. CDR1 and CDR2 from the germline V gene are DFQATT and SNEGSKA (reference sequence). The CDR3 is CSARGKDGAPEAFF. The DNA for the CDR3 is TGCAGTGCTAGAGGAAAGGACGGGGCCCCTGAAGCTTTCTTT.

This clonotype was seen many times. The gene calls are TRBV4-1 and TRBJ2-7; no clear D. CDR1 and CDR2 from the germline V gene are MGHRA and YSYEKL. The CDR3 is 13 amino acids. V gave up 4 bases and J gave up 1 base, with 8 bases separating them. In DNA form, the CDR3 reads TGCGCCAGCAGCCTCGAGCCATCCTACGAGCAGTACGTC. Translation: CASSLEPSYEQYV.

The chain employs TRBV9 and TRBJ2-1, with TRBD1 matching over 8 bases. This CDR3 spans 15 amino acids. Germline assignment: CDR1 SGDLS and CDR2 YYNGEE. The ends lost 0 bases at V and 5 bases at J; junction bases unmatched: 4. This CDR3 reads CASSVGWTGHNEQFF. The CDR3 DNA reads TGTGCCAGCAGCGTAGGTTGGACAGGGCACAATGAGCAGTTCTTC. Filled out from reference TRBV9 and TRBJ2-1, the complete variable domain reads DSGVTQTPKHLITATGQRVTLRCSPRSGDLSVYWYQQSLDQGLQFLIQYYNGEERAKGNILERFSAQQFPDLHSELNLSSLELGDSALYFCASSVGWTGHNEQFFGPGTRLTVL.

The V and J genes are TRBV20-1 and TRBJ2-3; a weak D match, TRBD2 (7 bases). Germline V CDR1 and CDR2: DFQATT, SNEGSKA (reference sequence). V lost 6 bases, J lost 3 bases, and 19 bases lay in between. There are 15 residues in the CDR3. The chain's CDR3 is CSASRGGGPTDTQYF. In DNA form, the CDR3 reads TGCAGTGCCTCCAGAGGGGGAGGGCCTACAGATACGCAGTATTTT.